The clone carrying this TCR beta chain has a count of ten or more. As yet, its antigen is unknown. This record belongs to a study of early T cells in non-severe SARS-CoV-2 infection. Study context: Sequencing was performed on bulk RNA from unsorted whole blood, leaving chains unpaired. Study outcomes and limitations: Using VDJdb, the matching emphasized anti-spike CD8 responses while missing private and CD4 specificities.

The length of the CDR3 is 16 residues. Germline CDR1 and CDR2: SQVTM and ANQGSEA. Trimming cost V 6 bases and J 0 bases; bases outside gene matches: 10. Each single cDNA molecule received a unique molecular identifier. MiXCR was run by TCRdb on the 5' RACE reads, yielding one entry per CDR3 protein. Among some 40,000 distinct CDR3 sequences listed, over 4.5% were seen once. The source material was whole blood. The chain employs TRBV29-1 and TRBJ2-1, with 8 positions matching TRBD2. The source is an adult who was a healthcare worker with PCR-confirmed SARS-CoV-2 infection or an uninfected control (not recorded which). CDR3 sequence (DNA): TGCAGCGTGGACTTAGCGGGGTACAGCTCCTACAATGAGCAGTTCTTC. It translates to CSVDLAGYSSYNEQFF.